This is a list of T cell receptor beta chains from one sample in a study of beta chain features in type 1 diabetes. Data came from immunoSEQ multiplex PCR; TCRdb stores just in-frame clones and leaves some out. The table shows 640,000 or so clones, with 13% occurring only once. The sample taken for sequencing was naive CD4+ T cells from blood. The receptors were gathered from a man between 18 and 35 years old with type 1 diabetes. Each CDR3 is given with its conserved first and last residue. The D gene is left open where the match is weak. The size entry is marked missing in some rows and otherwise reads once, few, many or a size class.

D gene,J gene,clone size,V gene,CDR3 DNA,CDR3 protein
TRBD1,TRBJ2-7,.,TRBV7-2,TGTGCCAGCAGCTCCGGACAGGGGGTTGTATACGAGCAGTACTTC,CASSSGQGVVYEQYF
.,TRBJ1-2,.,TRBV30,TGTGCCTGGAGGACTAAAACCGGGAGCTACACCTTC,CAWRTKTGSYTF
.,TRBJ1-2,few,TRBV6-5,TGTGCCAGCGCCACAGGGTATGGCTACACCTTC,CASATGYGYTF
TRBD1,TRBJ1-2,few,TRBV7-8,TGTGCCAGCAGCACCGACAGGGTTTCTAACTATGGCTACACCTTC,CASSTDRVSNYGYTF
TRBD1,TRBJ1-2,.,TRBV19,TGTGCCAGTAGGAATCCCGGGACAGGCATCTATGGCTACACCTTC,CASRNPGTGIYGYTF
.,TRBJ2-1,.,TRBV2,TGTGCCAGCAGTGAGGTGGACCCAACCTACAATGAGCAGTTCTTC,CASSEVDPTYNEQFF
.,TRBJ2-4,.,TRBV6-6,TGTGCCAGCGGGGAGTCTGGGGTGAACATTCAGTACTTC,CASGESGVNIQYF
TRBD2,TRBJ2-7,few,TRBV9,TGTGCCAGCAGCGTCGGGACTAGCGGGGGCGGTATGGTCTACGAGCAGTACTTC,CASSVGTSGGGMVYEQYF
.,TRBJ2-5,.,TRBV6-6,TGTGCCATCAGTGAGAGTGGGGAGGAGACCCAGTACTTC,CAISESGEETQYF
.,TRBJ2-2,few,TRBV2,TGTGCCAGCAGTCCCCCCTCCGGGATCGGGGAGCTGTTTTTT,CASSPPSGIGELFF
.,TRBJ1-1,few,TRBV4-1,TGCGCCAGCAGCCTCGTTCGGTTCGACCCCCGGTCGGGAACTGAAGCTTTCTTT,CASSLVRFDPRSGTEAFF
.,TRBJ1-3,.,TRBV9,TGTGCCAGCAGCACAACGGGGACAACCGCTGGAAACACCATATATTTT,CASSTTGTTAGNTIYF
.,TRBJ1-4,few,TRBV7-2,TGTGCCAGCAGCCCGCAACCTCCGGCATCCGAATCTCTACTGTTTTTT,CASSPQPPASESLLFF
.,TRBJ2-1,few,TRBV7-2,TGTGCCAGCAGCTTAACCCGGGGTGGGAATGAGCAGTTCTTC,CASSLTRGGNEQFF
TRBD2,TRBJ2-7,.,TRBV27,TGTGCCAGCAGCCTTGTGGGGCGGGGGAACTACGAGCAGTACTTC,CASSLVGRGNYEQYF
.,TRBJ2-1,few,TRBV5-4,TGTGCCACGACGCAGGGTGGAGGTTACAATGAGCAGTTCTTC,CATTQGGGYNEQFF
.,TRBJ1-6,few,TRBV25-1,TGTGCCAGCCGGGACCAGGAAAGTTCACCCCTCCACTTT,CASRDQESSPLHF
TRBD1,TRBJ1-5,.,TRBV18,TGTGCCAGCTCACCCCGGGACAGCTATCAGCCCCAGCATTTT,CASSPRDSYQPQHF
.,TRBJ2-3,few,TRBV4-1,TGCGCCAGCAGCCAACCCGGGCCCTTCACAGATACGCAGTATTTT,CASSQPGPFTDTQYF